The 18 T cell receptor beta chains reported below all come from one sample, sequenced in a study of T cell responses to AZD1222 COVID-19 vaccine. Sequenced by immunoSEQ multiplex PCR; TCRdb stores in-frame clones only, minus some. The profile shows tens of thousands of clones, 87% of them singletons. Here the sequenced sample was peripheral blood, taken on day 0 of AZD1222 vaccination. Receptors were obtained from an adult in good health.

The chain is built from TRBV28 and TRBJ1-1; no firm D call. CDR1 and CDR2 (germline): MDHEN, SYDVKM. The ends were cut back, 1 base at V and 7 bases at J, with 10 bases in the middle. The CDR3 is 13 residues long. This CDR3 is CASSLLTPHEAFF. The CDR3 DNA sequence: TGTGCCAGCAGTTTATTAACCCCCCATGAAGCTTTCTTT.

This chain joins TRBV9 and TRBJ2-1; 14 bases are shared with TRBD2. With V trimmed by 7 bases and J by 8 bases, 5 bases remained unmatched. This CDR3 is 14 amino acids long. From germline, CDR1 is SGDLS and CDR2 YYNGEE. The CDR3 DNA is TGTGCCAGCCACGGGACTAGCGGGGGCGATGAGCAGTTCTTC. Its translation is CASHGTSGGDEQFF.

The rearrangement joins TRBV5-5 to TRBJ2-3; unclear D gene. The V and J ends lost 1 base and 0 bases respectively, with 15 bases between them. This CDR3 has 17 residues. Per germline, CDR1 SGHKS and CDR2 YYEKEE (reference sequence). CDR3 region: CASSLRTHQSSTDTQYF. The CDR3 DNA reads as TGTGCCAGCAGCTTGAGGACGCACCAGTCTAGCACAGATACGCAGTATTTT.

CDR3 loop: CSVGSDTQYF. DNA of the CDR3: TGCAGCGTTGGATCAGATACGCAGTATTTT. The chain recombines TRBV29-1 with TRBJ2-3; D uncertain. Trimming left V 4 bases short and J 4 bases short, with 3 bases between. Germline CDR1 reads SQVTM; CDR2 reads ANQGSEA. CDR3 size: 10 residues.

The CDR3 DNA sequence: TGTGCCAGCAGTGACGACAGGACCACTGAAGCTTTCTTT. Encoded protein: CASSDDRTTEAFF. V usage is TRBV2 and J usage is TRBJ1-1; tentative D call: TRBD1 (6 bases). CDR3 size: 13 residues. Germline lookup yields CDR1 SNHLY and CDR2 FYNNEI. V lost 3 bases to trimming and J lost 4 bases, with 9 bases between them.

J is TRBJ2-7 and V is TRBV19; maybe TRBD1 (6 bases). The CDR3 has 14 amino acids. Germline V gene data show CDR1 as LNHDA and CDR2 as SQIVND (reference sequence). V was trimmed by 4 bases and J by 2 bases, leaving 12 bases between them. The CDR3 DNA follows: TGTGCCAGTAGTAGAAGACAGGAACCCTACGAGCAGTACTTC. Translating gives CASSRRQEPYEQYF.

The chain employs TRBV30 and TRBJ1-1; D unclear. CDR1 is GTSNPN, CDR2 SVGIG, per germline (reference sequence). CDR3 length: 10 residues. Trimming removed 8 bases from V and 10 bases from J, with 14 bases in between. The DNA for the CDR3 is TGTGCCGTTGAGGGATATGGAGCTTTCTTT. Translated, it gives CAVEGYGAFF. The full variable domain, completed using reference TRBV30 and TRBJ1-1, is SQTIHQWPATLVQPVGSPLSLECTVEGTSNPNLYWYRQAAGRGLQLLFYSVGIGQISSEVPQNLSASRPQDRQFILSSKKLLLSDSGFYLCAVEGYGAFFGQGTRLTVV.

The chain couples TRBV4-1 to TRBJ2-7, with 8 positions matching TRBD2. The germline V gene has CDR1 MGHRA and CDR2 YSYEKL. The CDR3 length is 20 residues. V shed 0 bases, J shed 2 bases, and the junction held 18 bases outside the gene matches. This chain's CDR3 is CASSQESRVAGYPRPYEQYF. The DNA for the CDR3 is TGCGCCAGCAGCCAAGAATCCCGGGTAGCGGGGTACCCCCGCCCCTACGAGCAGTACTTC.

The chain recombines TRBV6-4 with TRBJ2-3, with 11 bases fitting TRBD1. Germline V gives CDR1 MRHNA, CDR2 SNTAGT. With 3 bases clipped from V and 0 bases from J, the junction kept 8 bases outside the gene matches. The CDR3 runs to 18 residues. DNA of the CDR3: TGTGCCAGCAGTGAAGGGACAGGGGGTTCTGGGAGCACAGATACGCAGTATTTT. As protein: CASSEGTGGSGSTDTQYF.

V gene TRBV5-1 combines with J gene TRBJ2-1; TRBD2 matches 11 bases. This CDR3 comprises 18 residues. With 0 bases clipped from V and 4 bases from J, the junction kept 9 bases outside the gene matches. Germline V gene sequence: CDR1 SGHRS, CDR2 YFSETQ. The CDR3 DNA sequence: TGCGCCAGCAGCTTGGATATTAGCGGGAGGGCCCTTTACAATGAGCAGTTCTTC. Translation: CASSLDISGRALYNEQFF.

There are a few counts of this clone. The chain carries TRBV5-6 and TRBJ1-5; 9 nucleotides line up with TRBD1. The junction had 6 bases not matched to a gene; V was cut back by 5 bases and J by 3 bases. Germline V gives CDR1 SGHDT, CDR2 YYEEEE. The CDR3 has 15 amino acids. CDR3 DNA: TGTGCCAGCAGTTTGACAGGGGGATACAATCAGCCCCAGCATTTT. It encodes CASSLTGGYNQPQHF.

This clone was detected only a few times. This rearrangement joins TRBV10-2 to TRBJ1-2; no clear D. Trimming cost V 2 bases and J 4 bases, with 11 bases left between them. The CDR3 is 14 amino acids. Germline CDR1 and CDR2: WSHSY and SAAADI. The CDR3 is CASSEGLGPYGYTF. The CDR3 nucleotides are TGCGCCAGCAGTGAGGGCCTTGGCCCCTATGGCTACACCTTC.

The chain links TRBV7-9 to TRBJ2-7, with 9 bases identical to TRBD1. The CDR3 totals 16 residues. V lost 5 bases, J lost 1 base, and 9 bases stayed unmatched. The V gene's germline CDR1 is SEHNR and CDR2 FQNEAQ (reference sequence). CDR3: CASSQNRGRGSYEQYF. The CDR3, as DNA: TGTGCCAGCAGCCAAAACAGGGGGCGCGGGTCCTACGAGCAGTACTTC. Drawing the rest from reference TRBV7-9 and TRBJ2-7, the complete variable domain is DTGVSQNPRHKITKRGQNVTFRCDPISEHNRLYWYRQTLGQGPEFLTYFQNEAQLEKSRLLSDRFSAERPKGSFSTLEIQRTEQGDSAMYLCASSQNRGRGSYEQYFGPGTRLTVT.

This chain links TRBV2 with TRBJ1-2; 8 bases fit TRBD1. The germline V gene encodes CDR1 SNHLY and CDR2 FYNNEI. J lost 4 bases, V lost 6 bases, and 7 bases had no gene match. The CDR3 sequence is 14 residues long. CDR3 protein: CASSDGQGVYGYTF. CDR3 nucleotides: TGTGCCAGCAGCGACGGACAGGGTGTCTATGGCTACACCTTC.

The CDR3 protein is CASTPTPGNQPQHF. As DNA, the CDR3 is TGCGCCAGCACCCCAACACCCGGCAATCAGCCCCAGCATTTT. This rearrangement joins TRBV10-2 to TRBJ1-5; D unclear. Looked up from germline, CDR1 is WSHSY and CDR2 is SAAADI. The CDR3 spans 14 residues. Trimming stripped 7 bases from V and 2 bases from J, with 12 bases between.

A single count supports this clone. The V and J genes are TRBV18 and TRBJ2-7; maybe TRBD1 (6 bases). The CDR3 is 14 residues long. Germline values: CDR1 KGHSH, CDR2 LQKENI. With 3 bases removed from V and 4 bases from J, the gap between germline ends came to 13 bases. CDR3 loop: CASSPKQGPYEQYF. In DNA form, the CDR3 reads TGTGCCAGCTCACCCAAACAGGGTCCTTACGAGCAGTACTTC.

The chain links TRBV24-1 to TRBJ2-2; possible D gene TRBD2, 6 bases. V was cut by 3 bases and J by 2 bases, with 12 bases left in between. The V gene's germline CDR1 is KGHDR and CDR2 SFDVKD. The CDR3 covers 16 residues. This chain's CDR3 is CATSDRRVGNTGELFF. The CDR3, as DNA: TGTGCCACCAGTGATCGGAGGGTAGGAAACACCGGGGAGCTGTTTTTT.

This chain links TRBV6-5 with TRBJ2-4; the D gene is possibly TRBD1 (6 bases). The CDR3 contains 14 residues. Germline V lookup: CDR1 MNHEY, CDR2 SVGAGI. Trimming took 6 bases from V and 2 from J, leaving 11 bases between them. The CDR3, as DNA: TGTGCCAGCAGCTTCCGGGACACCAAAAACATTCAGTACTTC. Residues: CASSFRDTKNIQYF.